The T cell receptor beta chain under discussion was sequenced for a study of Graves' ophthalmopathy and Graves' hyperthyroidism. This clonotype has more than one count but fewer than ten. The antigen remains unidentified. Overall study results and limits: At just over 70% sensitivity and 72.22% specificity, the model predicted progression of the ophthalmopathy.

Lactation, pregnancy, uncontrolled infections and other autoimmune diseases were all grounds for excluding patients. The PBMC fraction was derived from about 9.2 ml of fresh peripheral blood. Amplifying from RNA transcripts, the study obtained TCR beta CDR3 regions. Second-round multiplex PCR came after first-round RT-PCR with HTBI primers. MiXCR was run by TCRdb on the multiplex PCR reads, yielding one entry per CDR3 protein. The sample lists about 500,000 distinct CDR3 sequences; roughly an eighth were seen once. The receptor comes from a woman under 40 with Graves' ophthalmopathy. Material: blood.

In DNA form, the CDR3 reads TGCGCCAGCAGCCAAGACGAGGGGAGTATGTACTATGGCTACACCTTC. Amino acids: CASSQDEGSMYYGYTF. This chain links TRBV4-1 with TRBJ1-2; a weak D match, TRBD1 (5 bases). Trimming took off 0 bases at V and 3 bases at J, with 14 bases between the two ends. Per the germline V gene, CDR1 is MGHRA and CDR2 is YSYEKL. This CDR3 region has 16 residues.